The rows below give T cell receptor beta chains drawn from one sample of a study of T cell responses to AZD1222 COVID-19 vaccine. TCRdb's copy holds only in-frame clones and misses some; the assay was immunoSEQ multiplex PCR. The data contain fewer than 180,000 clones, more than 80% of them singletons. Material: peripheral blood, obtained 28 days after the second AZD1222 dose. The source of these receptors is an adult who received the AZD1222 COVID-19 vaccine. Both conserved end residues are part of each CDR3. D genes are given only for firm matches. Not every row has a clone size; where given, it reads once, few, many or a size class.

J,size,D,V,CDR3,DNA
TRBJ2-2,.,.,TRBV5-5,CASISVIANTGELFF,TGTGCCAGCATCTCCGTAATAGCGAACACCGGGGAGCTGTTTTTT
TRBJ1-5,.,.,TRBV19,CASSIQWGSNQPQHF,TGTGCCAGTAGTATCCAATGGGGGAGCAATCAGCCCCAGCATTTT
TRBJ2-1,.,TRBD2,TRBV7-9,CASSPGLAGYNEQFF,TGTGCCAGCAGCCCTGGACTAGCGGGTTACAATGAGCAGTTCTTC
TRBJ1-2,once,.,TRBV6-1,CASSEDAGESYGYTF,TGTGCCAGCAGTGAAGACGCAGGCGAGAGCTATGGCTACACCTTC
TRBJ1-1,.,TRBD1,TRBV11-2,CASSFRDSHTEAFF,TGTGCCAGCAGCTTCCGGGACAGCCACACTGAAGCTTTCTTT
TRBJ2-7,.,.,TRBV9,CASSVDPAKSDEQYF,TGTGCCAGCAGCGTAGACCCCGCTAAGTCGGACGAGCAGTACTTC
TRBJ2-2,.,.,TRBV10-3,CAISHAENTGELFF,TGTGCCATCAGCCACGCGGAGAACACCGGGGAGCTGTTTTTT
TRBJ1-6,.,.,TRBV9,CASSARDFYNSPLHF,TGTGCCAGCAGCGCCAGGGATTTCTATAATTCACCCCTCCACTTT
TRBJ1-2,.,.,TRBV14,CASSQGRRSGYTF,TGTGCCAGCAGCCAAGGGCGGAGGTCAGGCTACACCTTC
TRBJ2-7,many,.,TRBV7-9,CASSLPGGYEQYF,TGTGCCAGCAGCTTGCCCGGAGGCTACGAGCAGTACTTC
TRBJ2-3,.,TRBD2,TRBV9,CASSVRTSGREISSTDTQYF,TGTGCCAGCAGCGTCCGGACTAGCGGGAGGGAAATTTCTAGCACAGATACGCAGTATTTT
TRBJ1-5,.,.,TRBV2,CASSEYSSSNQPQHF,TGTGCCAGCAGTGAATATTCGAGTAGCAATCAGCCCCAGCATTTT
TRBJ2-1,.,TRBD2,TRBV7-8,CASSLGSLAGVTEQFF,TGTGCCAGCAGCTTAGGGTCTCTAGCGGGAGTAACTGAGCAGTTCTTC
TRBJ1-1,.,.,TRBV30,CAWSVSENTEAFF,TGTGCCTGGAGTGTGTCCGAGAACACTGAAGCTTTCTTT
TRBJ1-1,.,TRBD1,TRBV18,CASSLTGEMNTEAFF,TGTGCCAGCTCACTTACAGGGGAAATGAACACTGAAGCTTTCTTT
TRBJ1-1,.,.,TRBV10-2,CASSEVRGWREMNTEAFF,TGCGCCAGCAGTGAGGTACGCGGGTGGAGGGAGATGAACACTGAAGCTTTCTTT
TRBJ2-2,.,.,TRBV3-1/TRBV3-2,CASSHRAGELFF,TGTGCCAGCAGCCACAGGGCCGGGGAGCTGTTTTTT
TRBJ1-3,.,TRBD1,TRBV19,CATRQGYSGNTIYF,TGTGCCACCAGACAGGGGTACTCTGGAAACACCATATATTTT
TRBJ2-7,.,.,TRBV7-9,CASSYQDGGTNPYEQYF,TGTGCCAGCAGCTATCAAGACGGGGGCACAAACCCCTACGAGCAGTACTTC
TRBJ2-3,.,.,TRBV11-3,CASSPHRGTDTQYF,TGTGCCAGCAGCCCCCACAGGGGCACAGATACGCAGTATTTT
TRBJ2-1,.,.,TRBV27,CASTLTPASSYNEQFF,TGTGCCAGCACCTTGACTCCCGCGAGCTCCTACAATGAGCAGTTCTTC
TRBJ1-1,.,TRBD1,TRBV19,CASTDRGANTEAFF,TGTGCCAGTACCGACAGGGGGGCGAACACTGAAGCTTTCTTT
TRBJ2-1,.,TRBD2,TRBV4-1,CASSQDPAGGIYNEQFF,TGCGCCAGCAGCCAAGATCCAGCGGGAGGGATCTACAATGAGCAGTTCTTC
TRBJ1-1,.,.,TRBV5-6,CASSSELVNTEAFF,TGTGCCAGCAGCTCCGAACTAGTGAACACTGAAGCTTTCTTT
TRBJ1-1,.,.,TRBV29-1,CSVERPLNTEAFF,TGCAGCGTTGAACGACCGCTGAACACTGAAGCTTTCTTT
TRBJ2-3,.,.,TRBV6-5,CASKGLGTDTQYF,TGTGCCAGCAAAGGTCTTGGAACAGATACGCAGTATTTT
TRBJ2-7,.,.,TRBV11-2,CASRQWDTLSYEQYF,TGTGCCAGCAGGCAATGGGACACCCTCTCCTACGAGCAGTACTTC
TRBJ1-1,.,.,TRBV27,CASSFTGTEAFF,TGTGCCAGCAGTTTTACGGGCACTGAAGCTTTCTTT
TRBJ2-7,few,TRBD1,TRBV27,CASSFRGQGVTYEQYF,TGTGCCAGCAGTTTCAGGGGACAGGGGGTGACCTACGAGCAGTACTTC
TRBJ2-7,.,TRBD2,TRBV27,CASSLATSGRGSYVNEQYF,TGTGCCAGCAGTTTAGCCACTAGCGGGAGGGGTTCGTATGTCAACGAGCAGTACTTC
TRBJ2-7,.,.,TRBV7-8,CASSFRIGLSYEQYF,TGTGCCAGCAGCTTCCGGATAGGCCTCTCCTACGAGCAGTACTTC
TRBJ2-7,.,TRBD1,TRBV10-1,CASRQGSEQYF,TGCGCCAGCAGACAGGGGAGCGAGCAGTACTTC
TRBJ2-7,.,.,TRBV6-5,CASDQGRSYEQYF,TGTGCCAGCGATCAGGGGAGGTCCTACGAGCAGTACTTC
TRBJ1-2,.,.,TRBV6-5,CASSGRQRNYGYTF,TGTGCCAGCAGCGGAAGACAACGCAACTATGGCTACACCTTC
TRBJ1-5,.,.,TRBV19,CASVVSGSRGRRQPQHF,TGTGCCAGTGTAGTTAGTGGGAGCAGGGGAAGGCGTCAGCCCCAGCATTTT
TRBJ1-1,.,.,TRBV12-3/TRBV12-4,CASTAKPLVAFF,TGTGCCAGCACTGCAAAGCCCTTGGTGGCTTTCTTT
TRBJ1-1,.,.,TRBV10-1,CASSEFPTTEAFF,TGCGCCAGCAGTGAGTTCCCGACCACTGAAGCTTTCTTT
TRBJ2-4,.,.,TRBV19,CAIRKKHDSAKNIQYF,TGTGCCATTAGAAAAAAACACGACTCGGCCAAAAACATTCAGTACTTC
TRBJ2-7,.,TRBD2,TRBV4-2,CASSQSGTSVYEQYF,TGTGCCAGCAGCCAGTCCGGGACTAGCGTCTACGAGCAGTACTTC
TRBJ2-1,.,TRBD1,TRBV5-4,CASRGQGTFVEQFF,TGTGCCAGCAGGGGACAGGGGACCTTCGTGGAGCAGTTCTTC
TRBJ2-1,.,.,TRBV1,CTSSQDFGTGGHEQFF,TGCACCAGCAGCCAAGATTTCGGGACAGGGGGCCATGAGCAGTTCTTC
TRBJ2-1,.,TRBD2,TRBV10-2,CASRAPGTSGSNEQFF,TGCGCCAGCAGGGCCCCAGGGACTAGCGGTAGCAATGAGCAGTTCTTC
TRBJ2-5,.,.,TRBV9,CASSAKGGDGGETQYF,TGTGCCAGCAGCGCTAAAGGGGGGGACGGTGGAGAGACCCAGTACTTC
TRBJ2-1,.,.,TRBV27,CASSLSGDGPYNEQFF,TGTGCCAGCAGTTTATCAGGGGACGGACCCTACAATGAGCAGTTCTTC
TRBJ2-5,.,TRBD2,TRBV5-8,CASSLSGGAQETQYF,TGTGCCAGCAGCTTGAGCGGGGGTGCCCAAGAGACCCAGTACTTC
TRBJ1-1,.,.,TRBV7-9,CASSPPRGSNTEAFF,TGTGCCAGCAGCCCCCCTAGGGGGTCCAACACTGAAGCTTTCTTT
TRBJ2-7,.,TRBD1,TRBV5-1,CASSSKPPGQGASEQYF,TGCGCCAGCAGCTCCAAACCTCCGGGACAGGGGGCGAGTGAGCAGTACTTC
TRBJ1-1,.,TRBD1,TRBV6-4,CASRLGQTNTEAFF,TGTGCCAGCAGACTGGGACAGACGAACACTGAAGCTTTCTTT
TRBJ1-6,.,.,TRBV19,CASPGYEDSPLHF,TGTGCCAGTCCAGGGTATGAGGATTCACCCCTCCACTTT
TRBJ2-2,.,TRBD2,TRBV5-1,CASSSGLAGTGELFF,TGCGCCAGCAGCTCGGGACTAGCAGGTACCGGGGAGCTGTTTTTT
TRBJ1-2,.,TRBD1,TRBV19,CASSRDRGAGGGYGYTF,TGTGCCAGTAGTAGAGACAGGGGAGCCGGGGGTGGCTATGGCTACACCTTC
TRBJ2-1,once,.,TRBV6-2/TRBV6-3,CASSNPLNEQFF,TGTGCCAGCAGTAATCCCCTAAATGAGCAGTTCTTC
TRBJ2-3,once,TRBD1,TRBV24-1,CATGTGTGSTDTQYF,TGTGCCACGGGTACCGGGACAGGGAGCACAGATACGCAGTATTTT
TRBJ1-5,.,.,TRBV30,CAWSGDGWNQPQHF,TGTGCCTGGAGTGGAGACGGCTGGAATCAGCCCCAGCATTTT
TRBJ1-2,.,TRBD1,TRBV2,CATSRDSYGYTF,TGTGCCACCTCACGGGACAGCTATGGCTACACCTTC
TRBJ1-1,.,.,TRBV28,CASFPHRASTEAFF,TGTGCCAGTTTTCCCCACAGGGCTTCCACTGAAGCTTTCTTT
TRBJ2-3,.,.,TRBV6-5,CASSYSPAGTDTQYF,TGTGCCAGCAGTTACTCGCCGGCGGGCACAGATACGCAGTATTTT
TRBJ2-3,.,.,TRBV3-1/TRBV3-2,CASSQDGQSAEWSTDTQYF,TGTGCCAGCAGCCAAGATGGTCAGTCGGCGGAGTGGAGCACAGATACGCAGTATTTT
TRBJ1-3,.,.,TRBV18,CASSPAAGITGNTIYF,TGTGCCAGCTCACCAGCGGCCGGGATTACTGGAAACACCATATATTTT